This is a list of T cell receptor beta chains from one sample in a study of blood T cell repertoires in COVID-19. The protocol was immunoSEQ multiplex PCR, while the TCRdb copy is restricted to in-frame clones and leaves out a portion. The sample lists 430,000 or so clones, around 90% occurring once. Sequenced sample: peripheral blood. All receptors derive from a man younger than 30 with COVID-19, enrolled during active disease. Both conserved end residues are part of each CDR3. Size is stated for part of the rows, as once, few or many counts, or as a class when the clone is expanded.

size	J	V	CDR3
-	TRBJ1-6	TRBV2	CASSRQGDGSPLHF
-	TRBJ2-7	TRBV11-2	CASSLDFRSGGAYEQYF
-	TRBJ2-1	TRBV19	CASSTTSGRAPEQFF
-	TRBJ2-7	TRBV6-5	CASSYGKRGYEQYF
-	TRBJ2-4	TRBV19	CASSIGRGTAKNIQYF
-	TRBJ2-1	TRBV2	CASSQGLAGGNEQFF
-	TRBJ1-3	TRBV28	CASSLSEYSGNTIYF
once	TRBJ2-7	TRBV5-1	CASSLAVGQPYEQYF
-	TRBJ2-7	TRBV6-6	CASSLAGESSYEQYF
-	TRBJ2-1	TRBV29-1	CSVTRDTYNEQFF
-	TRBJ2-1	TRBV14	CASSHKISLYQLNFSYNEQFF
-	TRBJ1-6	TRBV6-5	CASSYSTPYNSPLHF
-	TRBJ1-3	TRBV18	CASSPRLAAKSSGNTIYF
-	TRBJ2-7	TRBV7-9	CVSSPGTGSYEQYF
-	TRBJ2-1	TRBV5-4	CASSPRDRGHNEQFF